These 8 T cell receptor beta chains originate from one sample sequenced in a study of vaccination effects on CD4 cells after COVID-19. CD4+ T cells were isolated after about nine days of culture. Their recognized antigens are unknown. Sequencing used immunoSEQ multiplex PCR; TCRdb keeps in-frame clones, though not all of them. The table records approximately 37,000 clones, roughly 79% of them present only once. The starting material was CD4+ T cells from PBMCs cultured without peptide, obtained before COVID-19 vaccination. These receptors all stem from a human donor who received a COVID-19 vaccine.

The J gene is TRBJ2-2, the V gene TRBV21-1. TRBV21-1 is recorded as a pseudogene. The CDR3 sequence is 13 residues long. The CDR3 region has the DNA TGTGCCAGCAGCCCTGGGGTGCTCGGGGAGCTGTTTTTT. This encodes CASSPGVLGELFF.

The V gene is TRBV11-2, the J gene TRBJ2-7; TRBD1 might be the D (6 bases). CDR1 is SGHAT, CDR2 FQNNGV, per germline. The CDR3 has 12 amino acids. V lost 3 bases and J lost 5, with 8 bases in between. The CDR3 reads CASSLDSNEQYF. The CDR3 nucleotides are TGTGCCAGCAGCTTGGACAGCAACGAGCAGTACTTC.

This clone appeared once. The chain joins TRBV3-1 (or the pseudogene TRBV3-2) to TRBJ2-1, with D perhaps TRBD2 (5 bases). The germline gives CDR1 LGHDT, CDR2 YNNKEL (reference sequence). The CDR3 sequence is 12 residues long. The V and J ends lost 1 base and 8 bases respectively, with 6 bases between them. CDR3 DNA: TGTGCCAGCAGCCAAGGGCGGGATGAGCAGTTCTTC. Protein sequence: CASSQGRDEQFF.

J is TRBJ2-3 and V is TRBV6-6; 8 nucleotides match TRBD2. Germline assignment: CDR1 MNHNY and CDR2 SVGAGI (reference sequence). There are 15 residues in the CDR3. J was trimmed by 2 bases and V by 6 bases; bases with no gene match: 7. The CDR3 nucleotides are TGTGCCAGCAGCAGCGGGGGCCCTTCCACAGATACGCAGTATTTT. Protein: CASSSGGPSTDTQYF.

The chain links TRBV20-1 to TRBJ2-7; D is perhaps TRBD2 (5 bases). This CDR3 spans 11 amino acids. Germline V gene sequence: CDR1 DFQATT, CDR2 SNEGSKA (reference sequence). Trimming cost V 4 bases and J 7 bases, with 11 bases left between them. CDR3 bases: TGCAGTGCTACCCAGCGGCAAGAGCAGTACTTC. It codes for CSATQRQEQYF.

The rearrangement links TRBV20-1 to TRBJ1-2; 11 bases agree with TRBD1. CDR3 length: 14 residues. The V gene's germline CDR1 is DFQATT and CDR2 SNEGSKA (reference sequence). Unmatched junction bases numbered 6, after V lost 3 bases and J lost 6 bases. The CDR3 here is CSASPRTGGDGYTF. The DNA of the CDR3 is TGCAGTGCTAGTCCGAGGACAGGGGGCGATGGCTACACCTTC.

The gene calls are TRBV27 and TRBJ1-6; TRBD1 matches at 9 bases. Germline assignment: CDR1 MNHEY and CDR2 SMNVEV (reference sequence). Germline trimming cut 4 bases from V and 10 bases from J; bases unmatched to any gene: 11. The CDR3 consists of 16 residues. CDR3 nucleotides: TGTGCCAGCAGTTACCTCTGGACAGGGGTGGGATCACCCCTCCACTTT. This sequence encodes CASSYLWTGVGSPLHF.

This chain connects TRBV7-3 to TRBJ2-1; 10 bases fit TRBD2. From germline, CDR1 is SGHTA and CDR2 FQGTGA. Losses at the gene ends were 6 bases for V and 2 bases for J; bases not matched to a gene: 4. This CDR3 is built from 15 residues. The CDR3 region has the DNA TGTGCCAGCAGTTCTAGCGGGGGACCCTACAATGAGCAGTTCTTC. This sequence encodes CASSSSGGPYNEQFF.